In this sample, the clone carrying this TCR beta chain turned up many times. This specimen belongs to a study of Graves' ophthalmopathy and Graves' hyperthyroidism. Germline V CDR1 and CDR2: MNHNS, SASEGT. The CDR3 is 13 amino acids. V was cut by 8 bases and J by 7 bases, with 12 bases left in between. RNA transcripts served as template for amplifying TCR beta CDR3 sequences. HTBI primers were employed in first-round RT-PCR, then a second-round multiplex PCR followed. TCRdb passed the multiplex PCR reads through MiXCR, listing each CDR3 protein once. The sample lists a few hundred thousand distinct CDR3 sequences, approximately 15% occurring once.

The sequencing sample was made of peripheral blood. The rearrangement links TRBV6-1 to TRBJ1-6; D is ambiguous. The receptor's source is a woman aged 18 to 35 with stable Graves' hyperthyroidism. The CDR3 reads CASLLRENSPLHF. In DNA, the CDR3 is TGTGCCAGCCTTCTTAGGGAGAATTCACCCCTCCACTTT.